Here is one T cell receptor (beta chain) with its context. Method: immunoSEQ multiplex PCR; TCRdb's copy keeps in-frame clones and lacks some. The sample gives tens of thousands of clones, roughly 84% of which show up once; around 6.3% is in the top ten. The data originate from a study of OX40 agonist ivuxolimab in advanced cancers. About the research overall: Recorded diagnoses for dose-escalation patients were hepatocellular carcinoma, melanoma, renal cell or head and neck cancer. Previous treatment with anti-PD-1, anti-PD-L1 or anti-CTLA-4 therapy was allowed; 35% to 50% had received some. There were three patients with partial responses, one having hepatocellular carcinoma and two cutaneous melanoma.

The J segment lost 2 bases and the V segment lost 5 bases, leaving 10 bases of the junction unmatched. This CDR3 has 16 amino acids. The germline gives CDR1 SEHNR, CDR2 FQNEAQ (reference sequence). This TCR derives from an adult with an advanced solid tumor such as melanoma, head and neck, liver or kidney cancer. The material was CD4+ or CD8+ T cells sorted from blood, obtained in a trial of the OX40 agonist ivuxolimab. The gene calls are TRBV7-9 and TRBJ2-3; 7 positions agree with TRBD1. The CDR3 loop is CASSPRQGSYTDTQYF. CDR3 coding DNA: TGTGCCAGCAGCCCAAGACAGGGTTCCTACACAGATACGCAGTATTTT.